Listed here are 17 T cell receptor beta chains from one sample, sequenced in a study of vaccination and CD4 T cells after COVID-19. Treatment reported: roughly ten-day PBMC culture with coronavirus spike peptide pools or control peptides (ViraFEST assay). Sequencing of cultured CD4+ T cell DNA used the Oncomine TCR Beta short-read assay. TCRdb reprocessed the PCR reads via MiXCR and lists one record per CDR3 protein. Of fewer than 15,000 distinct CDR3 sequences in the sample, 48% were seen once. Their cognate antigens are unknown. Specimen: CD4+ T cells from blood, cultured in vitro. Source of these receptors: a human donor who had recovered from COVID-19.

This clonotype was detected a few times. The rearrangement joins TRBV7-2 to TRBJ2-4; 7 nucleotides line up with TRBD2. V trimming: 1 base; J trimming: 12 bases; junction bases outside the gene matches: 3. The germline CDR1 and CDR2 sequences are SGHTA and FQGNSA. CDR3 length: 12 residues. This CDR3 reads CASSLEGRDQYF. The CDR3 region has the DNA TGTGCCAGCAGCTTAGAGGGGAGGGATCAGTACTTC. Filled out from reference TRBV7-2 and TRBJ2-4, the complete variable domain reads GAGVSQSPSNKVTEKGKDVELRCDPISGHTALYWYRQSLGQGLEFLIYFQGNSAPDKSGLPSDRFSAERTGGSVSTLTIQRTQQEDSAVYLCASSLEGRDQYFGAGTRLSVL.

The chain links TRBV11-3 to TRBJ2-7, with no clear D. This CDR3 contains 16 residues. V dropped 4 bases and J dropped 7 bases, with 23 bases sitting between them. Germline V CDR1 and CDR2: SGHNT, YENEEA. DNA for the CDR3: TGTGCCAGCAGCTCGGGCACGACCGGCGCGTTTGGGGAGCAGTACTTC. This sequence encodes CASSSGTTGAFGEQYF.

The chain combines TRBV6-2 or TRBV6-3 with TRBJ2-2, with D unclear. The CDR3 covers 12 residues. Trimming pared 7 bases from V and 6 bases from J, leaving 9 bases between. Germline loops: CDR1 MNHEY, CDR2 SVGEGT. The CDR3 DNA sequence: TGTGCCAGCACCCCCCCAGCCGGGGAGCTGTTTTTT. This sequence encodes CASTPPAGELFF.

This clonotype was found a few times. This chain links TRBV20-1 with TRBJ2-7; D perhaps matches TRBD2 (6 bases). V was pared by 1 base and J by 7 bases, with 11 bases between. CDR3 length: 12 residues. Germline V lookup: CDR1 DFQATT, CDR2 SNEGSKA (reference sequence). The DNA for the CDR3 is TGCAGTGCTAGAGGGGACTGGTGGGAGCAGTACTTC. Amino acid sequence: CSARGDWWEQYF.

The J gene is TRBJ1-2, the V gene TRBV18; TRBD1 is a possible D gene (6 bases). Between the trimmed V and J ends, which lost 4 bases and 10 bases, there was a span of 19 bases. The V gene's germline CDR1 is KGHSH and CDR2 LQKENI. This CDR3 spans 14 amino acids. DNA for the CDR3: TGTGCCAGCTCACTTCCCCGCCGGGACATCCACTACACCTTC. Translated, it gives CASSLPRRDIHYTF.

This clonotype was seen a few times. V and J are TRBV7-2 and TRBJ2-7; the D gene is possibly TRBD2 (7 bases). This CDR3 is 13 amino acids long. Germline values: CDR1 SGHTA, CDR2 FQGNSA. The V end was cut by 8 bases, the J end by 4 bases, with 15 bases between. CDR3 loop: CASHREGDYEQYF. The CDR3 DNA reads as TGTGCCAGCCACAGGGAGGGAGATTACGAGCAGTACTTC.

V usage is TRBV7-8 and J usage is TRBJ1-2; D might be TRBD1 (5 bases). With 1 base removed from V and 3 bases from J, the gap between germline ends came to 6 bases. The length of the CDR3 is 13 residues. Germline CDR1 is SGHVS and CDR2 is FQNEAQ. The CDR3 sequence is CASSLGDHYGYTF. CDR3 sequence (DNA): TGTGCCAGCAGCTTAGGGGACCACTATGGCTACACCTTC. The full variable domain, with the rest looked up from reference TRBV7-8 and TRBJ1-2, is GAGVSQSPRYKVAKRGQDVALRCDPISGHVSLFWYQQALGQGPEFLTYFQNEAQLDKSGLPSDRFFAERPEGSVSTLKIQRTQQEDSAVYLCASSLGDHYGYTFGSGTRLTVV.

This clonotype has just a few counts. The CDR3 DNA sequence: TGTGCCAGCACCCCCTCCGCGGGGGTCTACGAGCAGTACTTC. Translation: CASTPSAGVYEQYF. This chain links TRBV12-3 or TRBV12-4 with TRBJ2-7, with TRBD2 matching over 7 bases. The CDR3 totals 14 residues. Unmatched junction bases numbered 9, after V lost 7 bases and J lost 3 bases.

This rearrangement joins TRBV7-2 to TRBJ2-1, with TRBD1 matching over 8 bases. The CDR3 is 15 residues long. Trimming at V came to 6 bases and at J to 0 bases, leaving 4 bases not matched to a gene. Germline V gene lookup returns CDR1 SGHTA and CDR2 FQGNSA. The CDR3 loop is CASSPQGASYNEQFF. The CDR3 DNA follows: TGTGCCAGCAGTCCGCAGGGGGCCTCCTACAATGAGCAGTTCTTC. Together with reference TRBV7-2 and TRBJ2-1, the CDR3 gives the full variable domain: GAGVSQSPSNKVTEKGKDVELRCDPISGHTALYWYRQSLGQGLEFLIYFQGNSAPDKSGLPSDRFSAERTGGSVSTLTIQRTQQEDSAVYLCASSPQGASYNEQFFGPGTRLTVL.

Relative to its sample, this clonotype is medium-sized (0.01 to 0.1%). The CDR3 nucleotides read TGTGCCAGCAGTCCGAGACAGGAGAGGGAGACCCAGTACTTC. As protein: CASSPRQERETQYF. This chain connects TRBV6-1 to TRBJ2-5; TRBD1 might be the D (6 bases). The V gene lost 5 bases and the J gene lost 5 bases, with 15 bases spanning the gap. Germline V CDR1 and CDR2: MNHNS, SASEGT. This CDR3 has 14 residues.

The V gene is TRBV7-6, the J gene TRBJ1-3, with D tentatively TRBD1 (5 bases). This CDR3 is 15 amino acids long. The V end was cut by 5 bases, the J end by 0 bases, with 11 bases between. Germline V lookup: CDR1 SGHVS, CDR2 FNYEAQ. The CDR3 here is CASSADGGSGNTIYF. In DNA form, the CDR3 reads TGTGCCAGCAGCGCTGACGGGGGCTCTGGAAACACCATATATTTT.

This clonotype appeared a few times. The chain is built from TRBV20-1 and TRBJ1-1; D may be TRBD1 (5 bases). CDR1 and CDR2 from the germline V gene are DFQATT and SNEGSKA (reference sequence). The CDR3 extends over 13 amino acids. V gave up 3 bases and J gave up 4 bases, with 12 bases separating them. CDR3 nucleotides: TGCAGTGCTAGTTGGCAGGGAGTCACTGAAGCTTTCTTT. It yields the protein CSASWQGVTEAFF.

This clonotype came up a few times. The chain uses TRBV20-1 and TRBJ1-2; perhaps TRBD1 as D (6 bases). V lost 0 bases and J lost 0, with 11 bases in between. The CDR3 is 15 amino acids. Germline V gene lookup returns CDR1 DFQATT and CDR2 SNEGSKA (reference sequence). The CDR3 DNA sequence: TGCAGTGCTAGAGATCGGACAGAAGCTAACTATGGCTACACCTTC. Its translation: CSARDRTEANYGYTF.

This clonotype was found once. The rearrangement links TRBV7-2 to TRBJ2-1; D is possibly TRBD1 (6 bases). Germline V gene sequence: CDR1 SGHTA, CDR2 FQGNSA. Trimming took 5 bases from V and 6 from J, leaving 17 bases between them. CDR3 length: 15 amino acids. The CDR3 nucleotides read TGTGCCAGCAGCGTCGCAGGGGCAGGGTCCAATGAGCAGTTCTTC. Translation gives CASSVAGAGSNEQFF.

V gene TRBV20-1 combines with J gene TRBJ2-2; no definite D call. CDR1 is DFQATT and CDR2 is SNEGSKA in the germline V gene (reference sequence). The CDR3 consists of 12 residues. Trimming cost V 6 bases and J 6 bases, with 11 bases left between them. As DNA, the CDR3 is TGCAGTGCCCCAGGTGATGCCGGGGAGCTGTTTTTT. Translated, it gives CSAPGDAGELFF.

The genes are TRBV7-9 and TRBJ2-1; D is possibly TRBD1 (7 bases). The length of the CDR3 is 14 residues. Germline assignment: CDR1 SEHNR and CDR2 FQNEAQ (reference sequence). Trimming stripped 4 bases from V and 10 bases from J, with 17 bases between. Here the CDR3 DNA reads TGTGCCAGCAGCTCGGAAGGAGGGGGCCGCGAGCAGTTCTTC. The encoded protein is CASSSEGGGREQFF.

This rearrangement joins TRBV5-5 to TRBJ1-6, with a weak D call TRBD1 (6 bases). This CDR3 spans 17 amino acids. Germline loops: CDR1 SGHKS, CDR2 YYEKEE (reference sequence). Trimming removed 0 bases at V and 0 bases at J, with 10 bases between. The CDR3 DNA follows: TGTGCCAGCAGCTTGGGCCAGGGGAGCTCCTATAATTCACCCCTCCACTTT. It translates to CASSLGQGSSYNSPLHF.